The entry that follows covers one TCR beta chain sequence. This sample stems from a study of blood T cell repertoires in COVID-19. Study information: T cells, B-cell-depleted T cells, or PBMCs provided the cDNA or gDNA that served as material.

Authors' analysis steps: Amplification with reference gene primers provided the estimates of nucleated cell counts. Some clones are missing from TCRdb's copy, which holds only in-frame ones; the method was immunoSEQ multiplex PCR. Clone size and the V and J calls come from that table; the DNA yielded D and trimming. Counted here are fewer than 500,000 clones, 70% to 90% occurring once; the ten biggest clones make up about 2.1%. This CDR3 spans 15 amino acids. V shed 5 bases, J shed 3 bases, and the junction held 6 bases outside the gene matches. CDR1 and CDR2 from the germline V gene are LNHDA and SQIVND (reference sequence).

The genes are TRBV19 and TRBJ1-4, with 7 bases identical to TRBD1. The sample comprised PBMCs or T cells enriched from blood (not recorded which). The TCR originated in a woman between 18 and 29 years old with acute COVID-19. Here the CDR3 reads CASSSRQGPNEKLFF. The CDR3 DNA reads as TGTGCCAGTAGTTCCCGACAGGGTCCTAATGAAAAACTGTTTTTT.